This T cell receptor beta chain came from a study of blood T cell repertoires in COVID-19. About the research overall: From the United States, Italy and Spain came samples of acute and convalescent COVID-19.

This CDR3 comprises 15 residues. V gave up 6 bases and J gave up 6 bases; unmatched junction bases: 10. CDR1 MDHEN and CDR2 SYDVKM come from the germline V gene. Using immunoSEQ multiplex PCR, the repertoire was profiled, and TCRdb retains in-frame clones only, with some absent. The sample has about 210,000 clones, about 90% seen once; the top ten hold around 1.2%. In this sample, this clone turned up once. The V gene is TRBV28, the J gene TRBJ2-2; 7 bases agree with TRBD1. Sequencing was done on a sample of peripheral blood. This TCR was recovered from a man aged 30-40 years with acute or convalescent COVID-19. The CDR3 sequence is CASSYDRVGSGELFF. Here the CDR3 DNA reads TGTGCCAGCAGCTACGACAGGGTCGGGTCCGGGGAGCTGTTTTTT.